Presented here are 9 T cell receptor beta chains from one specimen sequenced in a study of CXCR3-negative and CXCR3-positive naive CD8 T cells. General study results and limits: Comparison of naive cells showed more hydrophobic TRB CDR3s in CXCR3-positive than in CXCR3-negative naive cells.

No cognate antigen is known for these TCRs. UMI-labeled TRB cDNA libraries were prepared by 5' RACE. TCRdb reprocessed the 5' RACE reads and reports one entry per CDR3 protein, with no DNA. In all, the sample yields about 98,000 distinct CDR3 sequences. Sequenced input: naive CXCR3+ CD8+ T cells from blood. Subset here: CD45RO-CCR7+CD27+CD95- naive CD8+ T cells expressing CXCR3 (TNR3+). Source of these receptors: a human donor in good health. Some clones in this sample may be carry-over from other donors' samples.

The J gene is TRBJ1-5, the V gene TRBV28; the D gene TCRdb calls, TRBD1, cannot be checked with no DNA. CDR3 length equals 14 residues. The germline V gene encodes CDR1 MDHEN and CDR2 SYDVKM. This chain's CDR3 is CASKPVQGNQPQHF.

The chain combines TRBV28 with TRBJ2-3; checking the TCRdb D call of TRBD2 is not possible without DNA. This CDR3 spans 13 amino acids. CDR1 and CDR2 from the germline V gene are MDHEN and SYDVKM. The CDR3 reads CASSPRTEDTQYF.

The chain has TRBV7-9 and TRBJ2-1; TCRdb outputs TRBD1, but without DNA this stays unchecked. Germline CDR1 and CDR2: SEHNR and FQNEAQ (reference sequence). The CDR3 has 14 residues. CDR3 amino acids: CASSSRGLGNEQFF.

This sequence joins TRBV5-1 and TRBJ2-7. This CDR3 is built from 14 residues. CDR1 is SGHRS and CDR2 is YFSETQ in the germline V gene. This CDR3 is CASSLGHADYEQYF.

The J gene is TRBJ2-1, the V gene TRBV30; the D call of TRBD2 rests on TCRdb alone, since no DNA is present to check it. Looked up from germline, CDR1 is GTSNPN and CDR2 is SVGIG (reference sequence). There are 16 residues in the CDR3. CDR3 loop: CAWSVGPSGAYNEQFF.

J is TRBJ2-7 and V is TRBV28; checking the TCRdb D call of TRBD1 is not possible without DNA. The CDR3 has 15 amino acids. CDR1 and CDR2 (germline): MDHEN, SYDVKM. The CDR3 spells CASSYRGGRGYEQYF. Supplemented by reference TRBV28 and TRBJ2-7, the full variable domain reads DVKVTQSSRYLVKRTGEKVFLECVQDMDHENMFWYRQDPGLGLRLIYFSYDVKMKEKGDIPEGYSVSREKKERFSLILESASTNQTSMYLCASSYRGGRGYEQYFGPGTRLTVT.

V and J are TRBV29-1 and TRBJ2-2. Germline CDR1 reads SQVTM; CDR2 reads ANQGSEA. This CDR3 contains 13 residues. The CDR3 here is CSVALGFPGELFF.

The chain combines TRBV20-1 with TRBJ1-2. The CDR3 has 15 residues. CDR1 is DFQATT and CDR2 is SNEGSKA in the germline V gene (reference sequence). The CDR3 loop is CSATLGGEESMGYTF.

The chain employs TRBV10-3 and TRBJ2-2; the D call from TCRdb, TRBD1, cannot be confirmed without DNA. Germline V gene lookup returns CDR1 ENHRY and CDR2 SYGVKD. The CDR3 sequence is 15 residues long. The CDR3 sequence is CAISDPGQTTGELFF.